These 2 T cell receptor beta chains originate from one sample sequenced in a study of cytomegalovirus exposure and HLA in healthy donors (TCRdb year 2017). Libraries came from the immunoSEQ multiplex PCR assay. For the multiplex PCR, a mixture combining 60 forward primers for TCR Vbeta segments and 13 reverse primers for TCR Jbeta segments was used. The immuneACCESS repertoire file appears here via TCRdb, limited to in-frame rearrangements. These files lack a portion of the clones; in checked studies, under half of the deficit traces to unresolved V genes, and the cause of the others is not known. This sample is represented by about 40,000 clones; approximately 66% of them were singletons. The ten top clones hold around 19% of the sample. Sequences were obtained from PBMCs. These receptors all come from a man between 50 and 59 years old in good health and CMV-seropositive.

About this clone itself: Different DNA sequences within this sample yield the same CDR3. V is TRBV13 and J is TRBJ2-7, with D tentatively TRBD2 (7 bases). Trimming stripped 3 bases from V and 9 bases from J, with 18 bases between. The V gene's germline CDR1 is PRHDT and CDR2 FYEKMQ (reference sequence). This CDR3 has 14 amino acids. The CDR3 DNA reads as TGTGCCAGCAGCTTCTTCGGGGGGCCTAGCTTGCAGTACTTC. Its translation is CASSFFGGPSLQYF. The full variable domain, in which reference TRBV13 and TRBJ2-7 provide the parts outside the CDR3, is AAGVIQSPRHLIKEKRETATLKCYPIPRHDTVYWYQQGPGQDPQFLISFYEKMQSDKGSIPDRFSAQQFSDYHSELNMSSLELGDSALYFCASSFFGGPSLQYFGPGTRLTVT.

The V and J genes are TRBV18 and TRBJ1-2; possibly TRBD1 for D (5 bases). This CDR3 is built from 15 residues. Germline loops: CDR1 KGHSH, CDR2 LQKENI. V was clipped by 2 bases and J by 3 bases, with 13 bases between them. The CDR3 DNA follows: TGTGCCAGCTCACCAGGACCAACAGGCGACTATGGCTACACCTTC. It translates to CASSPGPTGDYGYTF.